The clone carrying this T cell receptor (beta chain) showed up just a few times. Its antigen is unidentified. The same CDR3 arises from other DNA sequences in this sample as well. V was clipped by 0 bases and J by 4 bases, with 9 bases between them. Germline CDR1 reads LGHNA; CDR2 reads YNFKEQ. The CDR3 runs 15 residues. The sample originates from a study of beta chain features in type 1 diabetes. Study-level information: Researchers looked at 85 million to 110 million sorted cells across all samples.

Findings and caveats of the study: Lower insertion and higher deletion counts appeared at VDJ junctions in type 1 diabetes patients.

The entirety of the isolated RNA underwent reverse transcription, so expressed TCRB transcripts were sequenced. Repertoires were generated with immunoSEQ multiplex PCR, while TCRdb's copy carries only in-frame clones and drops some. This table holds 620,000 or so clones, roughly 16% found once. Blood was drawn once from each donor into heparinised tubes. The draws averaged about 120 mL. This chain joins TRBV4-2 and TRBJ2-2; the D gene is possibly TRBD2 (5 bases). The clonotype was recovered from a man in his late teens or twenties in good health. The sequencing sample was made of naive CD4+ T cells from blood. CDR3 DNA: TGTGCCAGCAGCCAAGAGGCGGGCGGCACCGGGGAGCTGTTTTTT. Translating gives CASSQEAGGTGELFF.